A selection of T cell receptor beta chains follows, all from one sample in a study of early T cells in non-severe SARS-CoV-2 infection. MiXCR was run by TCRdb on the 5' RACE reads, yielding one entry per CDR3 protein. The table records approximately 70,000 distinct CDR3 sequences, approximately 14% of them present only once. The sample comprised whole blood. Source of these receptors: an adult who was a healthcare worker with PCR-confirmed SARS-CoV-2 infection or an uninfected control (not recorded which). Each CDR3 is given with its conserved first and last residue. The order of the fields is clone size, D gene, CDR3 length, J gene, V gene, CDR3 DNA, CDR3 protein. D genes are given only for firm matches. The size of a clone is reported for some rows only, either as once, few or many, or as a class for expanded clones.

>few|-|12|TRBJ1-1|TRBV12-3/TRBV12-4
TGTGCCAGCAGTTTGAGGGTCACTGAAGCTTTCTTT
CASSLRVTEAFF
>-|-|12|TRBJ2-7|TRBV29-1
TGCAGCGTGGCCACAGGGAAGAACGAGCAGTACTTC
CSVATGKNEQYF
>-|-|13|TRBJ2-7|TRBV7-2
TGTGCCAGCAGCTCCAATAGGGGCTACGAGCAGTACTTC
CASSSNRGYEQYF
>-|-|13|TRBJ1-1|TRBV20-1
TGCAGTGCTAGGCTACCAGTGAACACTGAAGCTTTCTTT
CSARLPVNTEAFF
>many|-|12|TRBJ1-1|TRBV29-1
TGCAGCGTGCGGGGAGGGGCGCCTGAAGCTTTCTTT
CSVRGGAPEAFF
>-|-|15|TRBJ1-4|TRBV12-3/TRBV12-4
TGTGCCAGCAGTCTCCACGGGACCCCTTATGAAAAACTGTTTTTT
CASSLHGTPYEKLFF
>-|-|15|TRBJ1-1|TRBV7-2
TGTGCCAGCAGCCTAACACGGACAGTTGGGACTGAAGCTTTCTTT
CASSLTRTVGTEAFF
>few|TRBD1|12|TRBJ2-7|TRBV28
TGTGCCACACGGACAGGCACCTACGAGCAGTACTTC
CATRTGTYEQYF
>few|-|12|TRBJ2-2|TRBV11-2
TGTGCCAGCAGCTTAGGCTTTAGGGAGCTGTTTTTT
CASSLGFRELFF
>-|TRBD1|16|TRBJ1-1|TRBV3-1
TGTGCCAGCAGCCGGACAGGGGGCGCGGTGAACACTGAAGCTTTCTTT
CASSRTGGAVNTEAFF
>-|TRBD2|15|TRBJ2-3|TRBV20-1
TGCAGTGCTAGAAAGCTAGCGGGGGGGCGGGATACGCAGTATTTT
CSARKLAGGRDTQYF
>-|-|16|TRBJ1-4|TRBV5-5
TGTGCCAGCAGCCCACAGCGCGGTGCAACTAATGAAAAACTGTTTTTT
CASSPQRGATNEKLFF
>many|-|13|TRBJ2-6|TRBV3-1
TGTGCCAGCAGCTCACCTGGGGCCAACGTCCTGACTTTC
CASSSPGANVLTF
>few|-|17|TRBJ2-5|TRBV28
TGTGCCAGCGTCAGGGACAAAGGAGTGGATCCCCAAGAGACCCAGTACTTC
CASVRDKGVDPQETQYF
>few|-|14|TRBJ1-1|TRBV7-2
TGTGCCGGCAGCTTAAGAGCAGGGGAACTTGAAGCTTTCTTT
CAGSLRAGELEAFF
>many|TRBD2|16|TRBJ2-3|TRBV27
TGTGCCAGCAGTTTGTGGTCGATAACTAGCGTGGATACGCAGTATTTT
CASSLWSITSVDTQYF
>-|-|11|TRBJ1-2|TRBV29-1
TGCAGCGTTGAGAATGAAATCCCGGGCACCTTC
CSVENEIPGTF
>few|TRBD2|14|TRBJ2-7|TRBV18
TGTGCCAGCTCACCCGGGGGGGGCTCCTCCGAGCAGTACTTC
CASSPGGGSSEQYF
>many|-|15|TRBJ2-2|TRBV6-6
TGTGCCAGCATCTACACGGATTCTAATGCCGGGGAGCTGTTTTTT
CASIYTDSNAGELFF
>-|TRBD2|16|TRBJ2-1|TRBV4-2
TGTGCCAGCAGCCAAGCACCGAGCGGGGACTACAATGAGCAGTTCTTC
CASSQAPSGDYNEQFF
>few|-|11|TRBJ2-5|TRBV29-1
TGCAGCGGCGGGACAGCGGAGACCCAGTACTTC
CSGGTAETQYF
>many|TRBD1|14|TRBJ1-2|TRBV5-1
TGCGCCAGCAGCACCCCCGGACAGGGTGGGGGCTACACCTTC
CASSTPGQGGGYTF
>-|-|14|TRBJ1-1|TRBV12-3/TRBV12-4
TGTGCCAGCAGTTCACTGGAGCTTAGGGCTGAAGCTTTCTTT
CASSSLELRAEAFF
>few|-|14|TRBJ1-6|TRBV12-3/TRBV12-4
TGTGCCAGCAGGCGGGACGGCCATAATTCACCCCTCCACTTT
CASRRDGHNSPLHF
>few|-|15|TRBJ1-3|TRBV28
TGTGCCAGCAGTTTAAGCACAGGGTATGGAAACACCATATATTTT
CASSLSTGYGNTIYF
>few|-|13|TRBJ2-7|TRBV29-1
TGCAGCGTCCCCGGCCGTCTCTCCTACGAGCAGTACTTC
CSVPGRLSYEQYF
>few|TRBD1|16|TRBJ1-5|TRBV27
TGTGCCAGCAGTTCACGGACAGGGGGCGCCAGTCAGCCCCAGCATTTT
CASSSRTGGASQPQHF
>-|TRBD1|14|TRBJ2-7|TRBV5-4
TGTGCCAGCAGCTTCGGACAGGGTACCAACGAGCAGTACTTC
CASSFGQGTNEQYF
>-|-|15|TRBJ2-3|TRBV7-8
TGTGCCAGCACCTCAAGTGCGGTAGCCACAGATACGCAGTATTTT
CASTSSAVATDTQYF
>few|-|16|TRBJ2-3|TRBV20-1
TGCAGTGCTAGACCGGCGGGAATAGCGGTCACAGATACGCAGTATTTT
CSARPAGIAVTDTQYF
>few|TRBD1|14|TRBJ1-4|TRBV12-3/TRBV12-4
TGTGCCAGCAGTCACAACACAGGGGCTGAAAAACTGTTTTTT
CASSHNTGAEKLFF
>few|-|13|TRBJ1-2|TRBV14
TGTGCCAGCGAAGGACGGCCTGGCTATGGCTACACCTTC
CASEGRPGYGYTF
>-|-|15|TRBJ2-2|TRBV2
TGTGCCAGCAGTGGAGGGGCCGACTCAACCGGGGAGCTGTTTTTT
CASSGGADSTGELFF
>-|-|13|TRBJ2-3|TRBV7-9
TGTGCCAGCAGCTTAGGGGTACGAGATACGCAGTATTTT
CASSLGVRDTQYF
>many|-|15|TRBJ2-5|TRBV7-7
TGTGCCAGCAGCTTGGGGGAGCAGGGGAAAGAGACCCAGTACTTC
CASSLGEQGKETQYF
>few|-|14|TRBJ2-1|TRBV5-5
TGTGCCAGCAGTCGGATGTTGTCCTACAATGAGCAGTTCTTC
CASSRMLSYNEQFF
>few|-|17|TRBJ2-6|TRBV12-3/TRBV12-4
TGTGCCAGCAGTTACCAGGGAACCAGCTCTGGGGCCAACGTCCTGACTTTC
CASSYQGTSSGANVLTF
>-|-|13|TRBJ2-7|TRBV7-9
TGTGCCAGCAGCTCACCGGGGGCCTACGAGCAGTACTTC
CASSSPGAYEQYF
>many|-|13|TRBJ1-1|TRBV29-1
TGCAGCGTTGAAGAACAGAGGAACACTGAAGCTTTCTTT
CSVEEQRNTEAFF
>-|TRBD1|13|TRBJ1-1|TRBV29-1
TGCAGCGTTGGGGGGGACAGAAACACTGAAGCTTTCTTT
CSVGGDRNTEAFF
>few|-|14|TRBJ2-1|TRBV28
TGTGCCAGCTTGCCGGGGGGCCAGCTGGGTGAGCAGTTCTTC
CASLPGGQLGEQFF
>few|TRBD2|15|TRBJ2-4|TRBV2
TGTGCCAGCAGTCCAGCGGGGGGGCGCGGAAACATTCAGTACTTC
CASSPAGGRGNIQYF
>few|TRBD2|15|TRBJ2-1|TRBV28
TGTGCCAGCAGTTTTGTGTCTAGCGGGATCGGGGAGCAGTTCTTC
CASSFVSSGIGEQFF
>-|TRBD1|14|TRBJ2-7|TRBV5-1
TGCGCCAGCAGTCAACAGGGGTCCCCCTACGAGCAGTACTTC
CASSQQGSPYEQYF
>-|-|14|TRBJ2-5|TRBV20-1
TGCAGTGCTTCTGGGGTTGGGCTTATTGAGACCCAGTACTTC
CSASGVGLIETQYF
>few|-|14|TRBJ2-3|TRBV7-8
TGTGCCAGCAGCTTTCGGGTTATTAATGATACGCAGTATTTT
CASSFRVINDTQYF
>few|-|12|TRBJ1-6|TRBV28
TGTGCCACCACAGGTCCTAATTCACCCCTCCACTTT
CATTGPNSPLHF
>few|-|17|TRBJ2-3|TRBV12-3/TRBV12-4
TGTGCCAGCAGTTTAGCGTTGGGGGTAGTAGGCACAGATACGCAGTATTTT
CASSLALGVVGTDTQYF
>few|-|13|TRBJ2-2|TRBV7-7
TGTGCCAGCAGCCCCTCGCGGGACGGGGAGCTGTTTTTT
CASSPSRDGELFF
>few|-|11|TRBJ2-7|TRBV6-2/TRBV6-3
TGTGCCAGCACCCAGGGCCCCGAGCAGTACTTC
CASTQGPEQYF
>-|TRBD2|13|TRBJ2-3|TRBV6-2/TRBV6-3
TGTGCCAGCAGGGGACTAGGGACAGATACGCAGTATTTT
CASRGLGTDTQYF
>few|-|12|TRBJ1-5|TRBV13
TGTGCCAGCAGCACCACGGATCAGCCCCAGCATTTT
CASSTTDQPQHF